This T cell receptor beta chain was documented in a study of blood T cells in healthy people across ages. Through a sample-barcoded 5' primer and a J-beta primer mix, a second PCR was run for roughly 6 to 11 cycles. TCRdb re-called the 5' RACE reads through MiXCR, storing one row per CDR3 protein. The sample consists of more than 650,000 distinct CDR3 sequences, 20% to 30% of them appearing once. Per germline, CDR1 SGHRS and CDR2 YFSETQ. The junction had 4 bases not matched to a gene; V was cut back by 3 bases and J by 2 bases. This CDR3 is 15 amino acids long. Every donor gave approximately 10 milliliters of peripheral blood. This sample was also put to use in a study of T cells of mothers and their children.

The clonotype comes from a boy aged 10-17 years in good health. The J gene is TRBJ2-3, the V gene TRBV5-1; 9 positions agree with TRBD2. Sample: blood. CDR3 coding DNA: TGCGCCAGCAGCTCTACTAGCGGGCTCACAGATACGCAGTATTTT. It translates to CASSSTSGLTDTQYF. The whole variable domain, remainder taken from reference TRBV5-1 and TRBJ2-3, is KAGVTQTPRYLIKTRGQQVTLSCSPISGHRSVSWYQQTPGQGLQFLFEYFSETQRNKGNFPGRFSGRQFSNSRSEMNVSTLELGDSALYLCASSSTSGLTDTQYFGPGTRLTVL.